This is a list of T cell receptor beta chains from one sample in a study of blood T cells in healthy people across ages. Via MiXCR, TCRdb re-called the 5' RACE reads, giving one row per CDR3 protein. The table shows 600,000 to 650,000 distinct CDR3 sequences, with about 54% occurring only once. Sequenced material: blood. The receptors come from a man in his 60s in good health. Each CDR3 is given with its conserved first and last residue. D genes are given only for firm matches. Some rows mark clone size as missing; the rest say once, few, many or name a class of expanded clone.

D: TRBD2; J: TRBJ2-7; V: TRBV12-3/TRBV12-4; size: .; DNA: TGTGCCAGCAGGCCAACTAGCGGGGAGTACGAGCAGTACTTC; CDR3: CASRPTSGEYEQYF
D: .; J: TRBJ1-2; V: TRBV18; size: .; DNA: TGTGCCAGCTCACCACAGGGGGAGGATGGCTACACCTTC; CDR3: CASSPQGEDGYTF
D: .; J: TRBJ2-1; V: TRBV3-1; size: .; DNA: TGTGCCAGCAGCCAAGGGCCACTCTCCTACAATGAGCAGTTCTTC; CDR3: CASSQGPLSYNEQFF
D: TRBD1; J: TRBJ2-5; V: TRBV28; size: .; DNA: TGTGCCAGCAGACCCCGACAGGGGAAAGAGACCCAGTACTTC; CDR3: CASRPRQGKETQYF
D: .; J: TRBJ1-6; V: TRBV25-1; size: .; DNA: TGTGCCAGCAGTATCACCGGGGCTGGGATATTTAATTCACCCCTCCACTTT; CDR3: CASSITGAGIFNSPLHF
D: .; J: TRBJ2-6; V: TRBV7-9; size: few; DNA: TGTGCCAGCAGCTTTGAAGGGGGTGGGGCCAACGTCCTGACTTTC; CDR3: CASSFEGGGANVLTF
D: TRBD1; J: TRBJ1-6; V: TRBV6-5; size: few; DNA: TGTGCCAGCAGTTACTCAATACCGGGACAGGGCGGGAATTCACCCCTCCACTTT; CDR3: CASSYSIPGQGGNSPLHF
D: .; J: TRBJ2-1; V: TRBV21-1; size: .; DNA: TGTGCCAGCAGCTCCTACAGAGGCGGTGAGCAGTTCTTC; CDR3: CASSSYRGGEQFF
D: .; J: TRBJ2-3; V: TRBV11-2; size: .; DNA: TGTGCCAGCAGCCGACAGGACCTTTCCACAGATACGCAGTATTTT; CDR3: CASSRQDLSTDTQYF
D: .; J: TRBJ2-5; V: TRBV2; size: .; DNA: TGTGCCAGCGGTCGGGGGACTCCCCATCAAGAGACCCAGTACTTC; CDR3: CASGRGTPHQETQYF
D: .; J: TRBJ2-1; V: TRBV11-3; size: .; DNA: TGTGCCAGCAGATCAACAGGGAATGAGCAGTTCTTC; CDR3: CASRSTGNEQFF
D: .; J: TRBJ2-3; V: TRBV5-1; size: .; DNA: TGCGCCAGCAGCTTGAAGATATCGTGGACTAGCACAGATACGCAGTATTTT; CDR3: CASSLKISWTSTDTQYF
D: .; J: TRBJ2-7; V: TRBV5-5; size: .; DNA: TGTGCCAGCAGCTTTGAGTGGGAGAACTCCTACGAGCAGTACTTC; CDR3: CASSFEWENSYEQYF
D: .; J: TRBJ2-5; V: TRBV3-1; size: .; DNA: TGTGCCAGCAGCCAAGGAAATCCATCTCTCGAGACCCAGTACTTC; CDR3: CASSQGNPSLETQYF
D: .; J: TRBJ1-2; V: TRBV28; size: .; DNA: TGTGCCAGTAGACCGACAGGTATCTATGGCTACACCTTC; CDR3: CASRPTGIYGYTF
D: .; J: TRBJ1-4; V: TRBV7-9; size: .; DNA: TGTGCCAGCAGCCCCAATTCCGGTTCTCCTAATGAAAAACTGTTTTTT; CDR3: CASSPNSGSPNEKLFF
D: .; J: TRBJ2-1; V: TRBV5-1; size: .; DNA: TGCGCCAGCAGCTTGGCAATAGGCTCCTACAATGAGCAGTTCTTC; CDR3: CASSLAIGSYNEQFF
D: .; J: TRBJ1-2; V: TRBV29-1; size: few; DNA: TGCAGCGCTCATGGGGGATATGGCTACACCTTC; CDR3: CSAHGGYGYTF
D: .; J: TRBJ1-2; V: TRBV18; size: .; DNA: TGTGCCAGCTCGCGCTCGGCTCAGGGGAAGAACTATGGCTACACCTTC; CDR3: CASSRSAQGKNYGYTF
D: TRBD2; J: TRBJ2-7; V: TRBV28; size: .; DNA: TGTGCCAGCAGTTTCTCCCGGACTAGCGGCTACGAGCAGTACTTC; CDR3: CASSFSRTSGYEQYF
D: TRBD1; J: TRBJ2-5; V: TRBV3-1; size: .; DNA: TGTGCCAGCAGCCAAGAGTGGACAGGGGGTTCGTATTTGAAGACCCAGTACTTC; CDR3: CASSQEWTGGSYLKTQYF
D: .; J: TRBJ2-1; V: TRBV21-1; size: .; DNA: TGTGCCAGCAGACCGAGCGGGGGGGGCCCAAGCTCCTACAATGAGCAGTTCTTC; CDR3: CASRPSGGGPSSYNEQFF
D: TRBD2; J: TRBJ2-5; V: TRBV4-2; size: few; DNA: TGTGCCAGCAGCCAAGATCGAAGACTAGCGTCGGAGACCCAGTACTTC; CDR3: CASSQDRRLASETQYF
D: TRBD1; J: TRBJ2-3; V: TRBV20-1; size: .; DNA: TGCAGTGCTAAACAGGGGGCTGGGGCAGATACGCAGTATTTT; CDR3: CSAKQGAGADTQYF
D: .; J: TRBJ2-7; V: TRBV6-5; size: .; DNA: TGTGCCAGGCAAGGGTTGGGCGAGCAGTACTTC; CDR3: CARQGLGEQYF
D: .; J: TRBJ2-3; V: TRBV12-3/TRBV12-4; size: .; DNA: TGTGCCAGCAGTTTCTGGGGGACGGACCAGGATACGCAGTATTTT; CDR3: CASSFWGTDQDTQYF
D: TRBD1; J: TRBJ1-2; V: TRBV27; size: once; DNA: TGTGCCAGCAGTGCTAGACAGGGTCCCTATGGCTACACCTTC; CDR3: CASSARQGPYGYTF
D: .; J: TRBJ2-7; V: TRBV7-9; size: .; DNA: TGTGCCAGCAGCTTAACCGGCACCACCTACGAGCAGTACTTC; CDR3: CASSLTGTTYEQYF